The clone carrying this T cell receptor (beta chain) has only a few counts. The antigen is unknown. CDR3 length: 16 residues. V was clipped by 1 base and J by 0 bases, with 10 bases between them. The germline CDR1 and CDR2 sequences are SGHVS and FQNEAQ. The record originates from a study of brain T cells in children with intractable seizures. At least one anti-epileptic drug was given before surgery. Using immunoSEQ multiplex PCR, the repertoire was profiled, and TCRdb retains in-frame clones only, with some absent. The sample includes approximately 77,000 clones, more than 85% seen only once; the top ten take 1.5%. Study observations and caveats: Absence of clones before surgery may stem from lower sequencing depth. Patients' HCMV serostatus was unknown; virus specificity rests on CDR3 similarity alone.

This chain links TRBV7-8 with TRBJ1-5, with D maybe TRBD1 (5 bases). This sequence originates from a boy under three years old with tuberous sclerosis and intractable seizures. The material sequenced was peripheral blood, taken at surgery. The CDR3 spells CASSLEQVNSNQPQHF. The CDR3 nucleotides are TGTGCCAGCAGCTTAGAACAGGTTAATAGCAATCAGCCCCAGCATTTT.